Listed here are 16 T cell receptor beta chains from one sample, sequenced in a study of CXCR3-negative and CXCR3-positive naive CD8 T cells. Via 5' RACE with UMI labels, TRB cDNA libraries were prepared. From the 5' RACE reads, TCRdb lists one entry per CDR3 protein and no DNA. In all, the sample yields approximately 39,000 distinct CDR3 sequences. Specimen: memory CD8+ T cells from blood. Source of these receptors: a human donor in good health. Some clones in this sample may be carry-over from other donors' samples.

The rearrangement joins TRBV7-2 to TRBJ1-2. Germline CDR1 reads SGHTA; CDR2 reads FQGNSA. There are 12 residues in the CDR3. The chain's CDR3 is CASSVATDGYTF.

The chain joins TRBV7-2 to TRBJ2-7; checking the TCRdb D call of TRBD2 is not possible without DNA. CDR3 length: 15 residues. Looked up from germline, CDR1 is SGHTA and CDR2 is FQGNSA. The CDR3: CASSLGAYPRNEQYF.

This sequence joins TRBV20-1 and TRBJ2-1; TCRdb returns TRBD1, unconfirmable since there is no DNA. Germline values: CDR1 DFQATT, CDR2 SNEGSKA (reference sequence). The CDR3 has 16 residues. The CDR3 protein is CSASPDGTVLYNEQFF.

The V call is TRBV20-1, the J call TRBJ2-1; TCRdb's D call of TRBD1 is untestable without DNA. The CDR3 runs 14 residues. Germline values: CDR1 DFQATT, CDR2 SNEGSKA (reference sequence). CDR3 amino acids: CSVTGQGDYNEQFF.

The chain carries TRBV3-2 and TRBJ2-7; TCRdb's assignment of TRBD2 cannot be checked, as there is no DNA. TRBV3-2 is an annotated pseudogene. This CDR3 has 14 residues. This CDR3 is CASSTDSGVYEQYF.

The V gene is TRBV29-1, the J gene TRBJ1-2. CDR3 length: 14 amino acids. CDR1 SQVTM and CDR2 ANQGSEA come from the germline V gene. The CDR3 here is CSVEEEKRAYGYTF.

The genes are TRBV6-5 and TRBJ1-2; the D gene TCRdb calls, TRBD1, cannot be checked with no DNA. This CDR3 has 15 amino acids. Germline V CDR1 and CDR2: MNHEY, SVGAGI. The CDR3 protein is CASSSAGTGGYGYTF.

V is TRBV20-1 and J is TRBJ2-1. The CDR3 covers 13 residues. Germline V gives CDR1 DFQATT, CDR2 SNEGSKA (reference sequence). This CDR3 reads CSASRNMVGEQFF.

V gene TRBV7-9 combines with J gene TRBJ2-7; TCRdb gives TRBD2 as the D gene, but with no DNA this cannot be confirmed. Germline-derived CDR1 and CDR2 are SEHNR and FQNEAQ (reference sequence). The CDR3 loop spans 13 amino acids. CDR3 sequence reads: CASRAGEENEQYF.

The chain is built from TRBV28 and TRBJ2-7; TCRdb names TRBD2, which stays unverified in the absence of DNA. The germline V gene encodes CDR1 MDHEN and CDR2 SYDVKM. This CDR3 spans 15 amino acids. CDR3 sequence reads: CASSLFRGYSYEQYF.

The chain uses TRBV4-1 and TRBJ2-7; the TRBD2 assignment by TCRdb is unverifiable without DNA. CDR3 length: 15 residues. Germline CDR1 and CDR2: MGHRA and YSYEKL. The CDR3 here is CASSQEGLGDHEQYF.

This rearrangement joins TRBV7-9 to TRBJ2-7; the D call from TCRdb, TRBD1, cannot be confirmed without DNA. The germline V gene encodes CDR1 SEHNR and CDR2 FQNEAQ (reference sequence). This CDR3 has 12 residues. The CDR3 is CASSFPGYEQYF.

The rearrangement joins TRBV28 to TRBJ1-6; absent DNA, TCRdb's TRBD1 call cannot be checked. Germline CDR1 reads MDHEN; CDR2 reads SYDVKM. This CDR3 is 16 amino acids long. The CDR3 sequence: CASSFFWAEEHSPLHF.

This chain uses TRBV6-5 with TRBJ2-1; TCRdb picks TRBD1, but there is no DNA to check that call. This CDR3 is 18 amino acids long. Per the germline V gene, CDR1 is MNHEY and CDR2 is SVGAGI. The CDR3 loop is CASSYLTVDRDKYNEQFF.

V gene TRBV12-5 combines with J gene TRBJ1-1. The CDR3 covers 13 residues. Germline lookup yields CDR1 LGHNT and CDR2 FRNRAP. Here the CDR3 reads CASGFGPDTEAFF.

The chain carries TRBV29-1 and TRBJ2-7; the TRBD1 assignment by TCRdb is unverifiable without DNA. The germline V gene encodes CDR1 SQVTM and CDR2 ANQGSEA. This CDR3 region has 13 residues. The CDR3 sequence: CSVTGGATYEQYF.